Listed below are T cell receptor beta chains from one sample, sequenced in a study of cytomegalovirus exposure and HLA in healthy donors. The table came from immunoSEQ multiplex PCR; TCRdb's copy has only in-frame clones and leaves some out. This table holds around 170,000 clones, about 65% found once. Material for sequencing was PBMCs. The receptors here all came from a girl under 18 in good health and CMV-seronegative. CDR3s include the opening cysteine and the closing phenylalanine or tryptophan. D genes are given only for firm matches. Not all rows give a size; the values are once, few, many and, for expanded clones, a class.

J | length | V | size | D | DNA | CDR3
TRBJ2-7 | 13 | TRBV5-4 | - | - | TGTGCCAGCTCTTCATACCCTAGAGACGAGCAGTACTTC | CASSSYPRDEQYF
TRBJ1-6 | 12 | TRBV7-9 | - | - | TGTGCCAGCAGCCCGGATAATTCACCCCTCCACTTT | CASSPDNSPLHF
TRBJ1-1 | 11 | TRBV6-6 | - | - | TGTGCCAGCGGCCAGAACACTGAAGCTTTCTTT | CASGQNTEAFF
TRBJ1-6 | 14 | TRBV5-1 | - | TRBD1 | TGCGCCAGCAGCTTTGACAGGGTTAATTCACCCCTCCACTTT | CASSFDRVNSPLHF
TRBJ1-1 | 12 | TRBV5-6 | - | - | TGTGCCAGCAGTCAAACAGGGTCAGGGGCTTTCTTT | CASSQTGSGAFF
TRBJ2-1 | 17 | TRBV2 | - | - | TGTGCCAGCAGTGAAGAAGGGTACGGGGATAGATACAATGAGCAGTTCTTC | CASSEEGYGDRYNEQFF
TRBJ2-7 | 14 | TRBV7-6 | - | - | TGTGCCAGCAGCTCGAGAAAGGAGGGTCGCGAGCAGTACTTC | CASSSRKEGREQYF
TRBJ2-1 | 18 | TRBV12-5 | - | TRBD1 | TGTGCTAGTGGTTTGGCTCACCTACAGGGGAGCTCCTACAATGAGCAGTTCTTC | CASGLAHLQGSSYNEQFF
TRBJ2-6 | 18 | TRBV25-1 | - | - | TGTGCCAGCAGCGACGGGGTCCCGCGGTTTTTTGGGGCCAACGTCCTGACTTTC | CASSDGVPRFFGANVLTF
TRBJ1-1 | 13 | TRBV10-1 | once | - | TGCGCCAGCAGTGAAACGGAGGGGACTGAAGCTTTCTTT | CASSETEGTEAFF
TRBJ1-2 | 14 | TRBV11-2 | - | - | TGTGCCAGCAGCTTAGCTACAGGGTCGCATGGCTACACCTTC | CASSLATGSHGYTF
TRBJ1-2 | 14 | TRBV2 | - | - | TGTGCCAGCAGTGAGGTAGGGGCGATCGGCGGCTACACCTTC | CASSEVGAIGGYTF
TRBJ1-5 | 15 | TRBV15 | - | - | TGTGCCACCGCTCTAACCCCGGGGGATGGTCAGCCCCAGCATTTT | CATALTPGDGQPQHF
TRBJ2-1 | 15 | TRBV5-1 | few | TRBD2 | TGCGCCAGCAGCCAGACTAGCGGGGCTAACAATGAGCAGTTCTTC | CASSQTSGANNEQFF
TRBJ1-4 | 14 | TRBV18 | few | - | TGTGCCAGCTCACCCACAGGTATAAAAGAAAAACTGTTTTTT | CASSPTGIKEKLFF
TRBJ2-2 | 16 | TRBV5-1 | once | TRBD1 | TGCGCCAGCAGCTTGGGGGACAGGGAGGACACCGGGGAGCTGTTTTTT | CASSLGDREDTGELFF
TRBJ1-4 | 17 | TRBV19 | - | - | TGTGCCAGTACCTCACCAGCAAGCGGACAGCCTTGGGAAAAACTGTTTTTT | CASTSPASGQPWEKLFF
TRBJ1-1 | 12 | TRBV29-1 | few | - | TGCAGCGTTCCACGGGTTGGGACTGAAGCTTTCTTT | CSVPRVGTEAFF
TRBJ2-2 | 20 | TRBV4-1 | - | TRBD2 | TGCGCCAGCAGCCAGGCCCCCGGGACTAGCGGGGGGCGCCTCACCGGGGAGCTGTTTTTT | CASSQAPGTSGGRLTGELFF
TRBJ1-3 | 15 | TRBV27 | - | - | TGTGCCAGCAGTTTGGGCGGGGGTTCTGGAAACACCATATATTTT | CASSLGGGSGNTIYF
TRBJ2-3 | 16 | TRBV27 | once | TRBD2 | TGTGCCAGCAGACCTATAGCGGGGGGGTACACAGATACGCAGTATTTT | CASRPIAGGYTDTQYF
TRBJ1-1 | 15 | TRBV7-9 | - | - | TGTGCCAGCAGCCTTATAACAGGGCCCGAATCTGAAGCTTTCTTT | CASSLITGPESEAFF
TRBJ1-2 | 14 | TRBV29-1 | - | TRBD1 | TGCAGCGTTGAGGGGGACAGGGGCATCTATGGCTACACCTTC | CSVEGDRGIYGYTF
TRBJ1-1 | 15 | TRBV5-4 | once | - | TGTGCCAGCAGCGGGAGGGGACGGGATATGGCTGAAGCTTTCTTT | CASSGRGRDMAEAFF
TRBJ2-3 | 16 | TRBV9 | - | - | TGTGCCAGCAGCGTAAGAGGAGGGGCTGACACAGATACGCAGTATTTT | CASSVRGGADTDTQYF
TRBJ2-7 | 13 | TRBV5-1 | - | - | TGCGCCAGCAGCCCTGCCAGGGCTGGTGAGCAGTACTTC | CASSPARAGEQYF
TRBJ1-2 | 14 | TRBV6-1 | - | TRBD1 | TGTGCGACACAAACAACAGGGGGCGCAGGGGGCTACACCTTC | CATQTTGGAGGYTF
TRBJ2-1 | 14 | TRBV29-1 | - | TRBD1 | TGCAGCGTTGAAGATCTGGGGACAGGGTTTGAGCAGTTCTTC | CSVEDLGTGFEQFF
TRBJ2-1 | 15 | TRBV7-2 | - | TRBD2 | TGTGCCAGCAGCCCGGAGCCGTATGGGACTAACGAGCAGTTCTTC | CASSPEPYGTNEQFF
TRBJ1-1 | 14 | TRBV9 | - | - | TGTGCCAGCCTCAGGGGCCTTGATGACACTGAAGCTTTCTTT | CASLRGLDDTEAFF
TRBJ1-1 | 13 | TRBV30 | few | - | TGTGCCTGGAGCCCGACAGGGAACACTGAAGCTTTCTTT | CAWSPTGNTEAFF
TRBJ1-4 | 14 | TRBV7-6 | - | - | TGTGCCAGCAGACTCAGGGGCGGGGGTGAAAAACTGTTTTTT | CASRLRGGGEKLFF
TRBJ1-1 | 14 | TRBV5-1 | - | TRBD1 | TGCGCCAGCAGCGTCGGGACAGGGAACACTGAAGCTTTCTTT | CASSVGTGNTEAFF
TRBJ2-3 | 13 | TRBV6-6 | - | - | TGTGCCACCCTTAGGGGAAGCACAGATACGCAGTATTTT | CATLRGSTDTQYF
TRBJ1-1 | 14 | TRBV11-2 | few | TRBD1 | TGTGCCAGCAGCCGGGGACAGGGGAACGCTGAAGCTTTCTTT | CASSRGQGNAEAFF
TRBJ1-2 | 13 | TRBV10-3 | - | - | TGTGCCATCAAGATCGACAGCAACTATGGCTACACCTTC | CAIKIDSNYGYTF
TRBJ1-2 | 11 | TRBV23-1 | - | - | TGCGCCAGCAGAAAACCTCAGGGAACCACCTTC | CASRKPQGTTF
TRBJ1-5 | 13 | TRBV2 | - | TRBD1 | TGTGCCAGCGACAGGGGAAGCAATCAGCCCCAGCATTTT | CASDRGSNQPQHF
TRBJ2-7 | 15 | TRBV9 | - | - | TGTGCCAGCAGCGTTGGAGTGGGTGGTGAGTACGAGCAGTACTTC | CASSVGVGGEYEQYF
TRBJ2-7 | 17 | TRBV7-8 | - | - | TGTGCCAGCAGCTTAGATGAGACAGACTTTAGCTCCTACGAGCAGTACTTC | CASSLDETDFSSYEQYF
TRBJ2-3 | 15 | TRBV19 | - | - | TGTGCCAGTCTCCCGGGCGGGGCGAGCACAGATACGCAGTATTTT | CASLPGGASTDTQYF
TRBJ2-1 | 14 | TRBV30 | - | - | TGTGCCTGGAGTGTACCGACTAGTTGGAATGAGCAGTTCTTC | CAWSVPTSWNEQFF
TRBJ2-7 | 11 | TRBV6-1 | - | - | TGTGCCAGCTGGAGAGCCGCCGAGCAGTACTTC | CASWRAAEQYF
TRBJ1-2 | 16 | TRBV6-6 | - | - | TGTGCCAGCAGTTACTCGAATGCACAGGCGGACTATGGCTACACCTTC | CASSYSNAQADYGYTF
TRBJ2-7 | 15 | TRBV5-4 | - | - | TGTGCCAGCAGCTCTAGCGCTGGAGGAGACTACGAGCAGTACTTC | CASSSSAGGDYEQYF
TRBJ2-6 | 18 | TRBV27 | - | - | TGTGCCAGCAGTTTATTCGGCGGGGAGAGCTCTGGGGCCAACGTCCTGACTTTC | CASSLFGGESSGANVLTF
TRBJ2-3 | 14 | TRBV6-5 | - | - | TGTGCCAGCAGTTACAGTCAGGGGAAAGATACGCAGTATTTT | CASSYSQGKDTQYF
TRBJ1-1 | 14 | TRBV19 | - | - | TGTGCCAGTAGTTCCGACAGGCTAAACACTGAAGCTTTCTTT | CASSSDRLNTEAFF
TRBJ2-5 | 15 | TRBV6-1 | - | - | TGTGCCAGCAGGAACCCGGGACTTGGGCAAGAGACCCAGTACTTC | CASRNPGLGQETQYF
TRBJ1-3 | 16 | TRBV4-1 | - | - | TGCGCCAGCAGCCAAAAGACAGACTTATCTGGAAACACCATATATTTT | CASSQKTDLSGNTIYF
TRBJ2-5 | 15 | TRBV7-3 | once | TRBD2 | TGTGCCAGCAGCTCAACGAGGGAGGGGAGAGAGACCCAGTACTTC | CASSSTREGRETQYF